The 30 T cell receptor beta chains below come from one sample, sequenced in a study of blood T cell repertoires in COVID-19. Clones were sequenced by immunoSEQ multiplex PCR, and TCRdb holds only the in-frame ones, with some missing. The table includes some 150,000 clones, around four fifths detected once. The sequencing sample was made of peripheral blood. The receptors stem from a man between 65 and 85 years old with acute or convalescent COVID-19.

A remark on this clone: At the DNA level, this CDR3 is encoded by other sequences in the same sample as well. This chain joins TRBV3-1 (or the pseudogene TRBV3-2) and TRBJ1-6; D unclear. Deletions cut 1 base from V and 10 bases from J, with 8 bases between. The germline CDR1 and CDR2 sequences are LGHDT and YNNKEL (reference sequence). This CDR3 spans 13 amino acids. CDR3 region: CASSQAGVSPLHF. CDR3 bases: TGTGCCAGCAGCCAAGCAGGCGTCTCACCCCTCCACTTT.

The chain employs TRBV15 and TRBJ2-1; 15 bases match TRBD2. The trim removed 0 bases at V and 14 bases at J, leaving 14 bases unmatched. The CDR3 spans 18 residues. Germline CDR1 LNHNV, CDR2 YYDKDF (reference sequence). The CDR3 DNA reads as TGTGCCACCAGCAGAGACCTAGGACTAGCGGGGGGGCCAGGCGGGGAGTTCTTC. It translates to CATSRDLGLAGGPGGEFF.

CDR3 nucleotide sequence: TGTGCCAGCTCGCCGGACAGGGTCAATTCACCCCTCCACTTT. Translated: CASSPDRVNSPLHF. The chain links TRBV18 to TRBJ1-6; TRBD1 matches at 8 bases. Germline CDR1 and CDR2: KGHSH and LQKENI. The CDR3 runs to 14 residues. The V segment lost 6 bases and the J segment 7 bases; nucleotides outside the gene matches: 5.

The rearrangement uses TRBV12-3 or TRBV12-4 and TRBJ1-2; unclear D gene. Trimming stripped 6 bases from V and 4 bases from J, with 9 bases between. The CDR3 sequence is 12 residues long. CDR3 loop: CASRSQIYGYTF. In nucleotides, the CDR3 is TGTGCCAGCAGGTCACAGATCTATGGCTACACCTTC.

This clone was observed once. This CDR3 reads CATSRDSYGYTF. CDR3 coding DNA: TGTGCCACCAGCAGAGACAGCTATGGCTACACCTTC. The V gene is TRBV15, the J gene TRBJ1-2, with D uncertain. The germline CDR1 and CDR2 sequences are LNHNV and YYDKDF (reference sequence). The CDR3 has 12 amino acids. Trimming pared 0 bases from V and 4 bases from J, leaving 3 bases between.

The chain links TRBV5-4 to TRBJ2-5, with 16 bases identical to TRBD2. Germline CDR1 is SGHNT and CDR2 is YYREEE (reference sequence). This CDR3 comprises 17 residues. V shed 4 bases, J shed 2 bases, and the junction held 5 bases outside the gene matches. The CDR3 reads CASSPGTSGGVQETQYF. The DNA of the CDR3 is TGTGCCAGCAGCCCGGGGACTAGCGGGGGGGTGCAAGAGACCCAGTACTTC.

The chain combines TRBV7-3 with TRBJ2-1, with 8 bases fitting TRBD2. From germline, CDR1 is SGHTA and CDR2 FQGTGA. J lost 5 bases, V lost 5 bases, and 5 bases had no gene match. This CDR3 has 14 amino acids. The CDR3 sequence is CASSPIAGNNEQFF. CDR3 nucleotides: TGTGCCAGCAGCCCTATAGCGGGGAACAATGAGCAGTTCTTC.

This rearrangement joins TRBV28 to TRBJ2-7; D gene unclear. The CDR3 consists of 11 residues. Germline V gene lookup returns CDR1 MDHEN and CDR2 SYDVKM. Deletions cut 6 bases from V and 6 bases from J, with 9 bases between. The CDR3 sequence is CASSRSIEQYF. CDR3 DNA: TGTGCCAGCAGCCGTTCTATCGAGCAGTACTTC.

The rearrangement joins TRBV13 to TRBJ2-5, with 8 bases fitting TRBD2. The V gene's germline CDR1 is PRHDT and CDR2 FYEKMQ (reference sequence). The CDR3 is made up of 16 amino acids. Trimming cost V 2 bases and J 2 bases; bases outside gene matches: 7. The CDR3, as DNA: TGTGCCAGCAGCTTACTGGCGGGAGGTGGGCAAGAGACCCAGTACTTC. It specifies CASSLLAGGGQETQYF.

The rearrangement joins TRBV6-4 to TRBJ2-1; 10 bases are shared with TRBD2. The length of the CDR3 is 14 residues. V lost 6 bases, J lost 5 bases, and 4 bases stayed unmatched. Per the germline V gene, CDR1 is MRHNA and CDR2 is SNTAGT. The CDR3 sequence: CASRAGGLHNEQFF. Written as DNA, the CDR3 is TGTGCCAGCAGAGCGGGAGGGCTGCACAATGAGCAGTTCTTC.

The V call is TRBV20-1, the J call TRBJ2-7; maybe TRBD1 (6 bases). Germline-derived CDR1 and CDR2 are DFQATT and SNEGSKA (reference sequence). The CDR3 has 12 amino acids. Between the trimmed V and J ends, which lost 3 bases and 4 bases, there was a span of 10 bases. The CDR3 region is CSASQGGYEQYF. The CDR3 nucleotides read TGCAGTGCTAGTCAAGGGGGTTACGAGCAGTACTTC.

The CDR3 sequence is CAISDQRTGLAGTSYEQYF. CDR3 nucleotides: TGTGCCATCAGTGACCAGCGAACGGGACTAGCGGGAACTTCATACGAGCAGTACTTC. The rearrangement links TRBV10-3 to TRBJ2-7, with 13 bases fitting TRBD2. CDR1 and CDR2 from the germline V gene are ENHRY and SYGVKD. The CDR3 covers 19 residues. V dropped 3 bases and J dropped 4; count of bases not matched to a gene: 15.

The chain combines TRBV27 with TRBJ2-7; TRBD2 agrees at 7 bases. V lost 6 bases and J lost 4; bases outside the gene matches: 6. This CDR3 comprises 13 residues. The germline V gene has CDR1 MNHEY and CDR2 SMNVEV (reference sequence). CDR3 amino acids: CASSRDYRYEQYF. The CDR3 bases are TGTGCCAGCAGCCGGGACTACAGATACGAGCAGTACTTC.

The chain has TRBV6-6 and TRBJ1-1, with D perhaps TRBD1 (5 bases). Trimming took 7 bases from V and 4 from J, leaving 13 bases between them. The CDR3 length is 13 residues. Per germline, CDR1 MNHNY and CDR2 SVGAGI (reference sequence). As DNA, the CDR3 is TGTGCCAGCATTAATCAGGGTGTCACTGAAGCTTTCTTT. It translates to CASINQGVTEAFF.

The chain combines TRBV5-1 with TRBJ1-2, with 12 bases fitting TRBD1. This CDR3 region has 16 residues. The V segment lost 3 bases and the J segment 3 bases; nucleotides outside the gene matches: 6. CDR1 is SGHRS, CDR2 YFSETQ, per germline. The CDR3 nucleotides are TGCGCCAGCAGCTCCGGGACAGGGGGCTCTTACTATGGCTACACCTTC. The encoded protein is CASSSGTGGSYYGYTF.

This chain uses TRBV5-1 with TRBJ2-3; TRBD2 matches 7 bases. Germline loops: CDR1 SGHRS, CDR2 YFSETQ. This CDR3 is 15 amino acids long. V lost 7 bases and J lost 3; bases outside the gene matches: 11. In DNA form, the CDR3 reads TGCGCCAGCCGGGTGGCGGGAGTGGATACAGATACGCAGTATTTT. This gives the protein CASRVAGVDTDTQYF.

The chain employs TRBV27 and TRBJ2-1, with D tentatively TRBD2 (5 bases). There are 17 residues in the CDR3. The V gene's germline CDR1 is MNHEY and CDR2 SMNVEV (reference sequence). Deletions cut 5 bases from V and 3 bases from J, with 20 bases between. Here the CDR3 DNA reads TGTGCCAGCAGTGGGCAGGCGGCTAGCCCTATCTACAATGAGCAGTTCTTC. The encoded protein is CASSGQAASPIYNEQFF.

The gene calls are TRBV11-2 and TRBJ1-3; D possibly corresponds to TRBD1 (6 bases). The V gene's germline CDR1 is SGHAT and CDR2 FQNNGV. Deletions cut 5 bases from V and 0 bases from J, with 11 bases between. The CDR3 sequence is 15 residues long. The CDR3 sequence is CASSAGVYSGNTIYF. The CDR3 region has the DNA TGTGCCAGCAGCGCAGGGGTCTACTCTGGAAACACCATATATTTT.

This chain uses TRBV19 with TRBJ2-1, with TRBD2 identical over 8 bases. J gave up 5 bases and V 5 bases, and 11 bases lay outside the gene matches. CDR1 is LNHDA, CDR2 SQIVND, per germline (reference sequence). This CDR3 region has 16 residues. CDR3 protein: CASSALTSELNNEQFF. In DNA form, the CDR3 reads TGTGCCAGTAGTGCCCTGACTAGCGAGTTAAACAATGAGCAGTTCTTC.

J is TRBJ2-1 and V is TRBV2; D may be TRBD2 (6 bases). The CDR3 covers 18 residues. The V end was cut by 2 bases, the J end by 12 bases, with 29 bases between. The V gene's germline CDR1 is SNHLY and CDR2 FYNNEI. CDR3 amino acids: CASSERRGTTPGRGRQFF. In DNA, the CDR3 is TGTGCCAGCAGTGAAAGGAGGGGAACAACCCCCGGTCGCGGCCGGCAGTTCTTC. Drawing the rest from reference TRBV2 and TRBJ2-1, the complete variable domain is EPEVTQTPSHQVTQMGQEVILRCVPISNHLYFYWYRQILGQKVEFLVSFYNNEISEKSEIFDDQFSVERPDGSNFTLKIRSTKLEDSAMYFCASSERRGTTPGRGRQFFGPGTRLTVL.

The genes are TRBV19 and TRBJ2-2, with D possibly being TRBD2 (6 bases). Germline V gene data show CDR1 as LNHDA and CDR2 as SQIVND (reference sequence). V lost 7 bases and J 4 bases, leaving 22 bases between the germline ends. The CDR3 is made up of 17 amino acids. CDR3 region: CASTPIWPGGVTGELFF. As DNA, the CDR3 is TGTGCCAGTACCCCGATTTGGCCCGGAGGGGTCACCGGGGAGCTGTTTTTT.

This clone was picked up one time. The chain recombines TRBV3-1 (or the pseudogene TRBV3-2) with TRBJ1-4; 8 bases line up with TRBD1. The V segment lost 4 bases and the J segment 7 bases; nucleotides outside the gene matches: 5. The CDR3 is 14 residues long. CDR1 LGHDT and CDR2 YNNKEL come from the germline V gene (reference sequence). CDR3 sequence: CASSPRQGSEKLFF. The CDR3 DNA is TGTGCCAGCAGCCCGCGACAGGGGAGTGAAAAACTGTTTTTT.

V gene TRBV28 combines with J gene TRBJ2-6, with 7 positions matching TRBD1. The CDR3 is 17 residues long. Trimming took 3 bases from V and 2 from J; bases not matched to a gene: 7. The germline gives CDR1 MDHEN, CDR2 SYDVKM. The DNA for the CDR3 is TGTGCCAGCAGTTTTATCCCGACAGGGCCTGGGGCCAACGTCCTGACTTTC. Its translation is CASSFIPTGPGANVLTF.

This clone was seen once. V and J are TRBV28 and TRBJ2-1, with 8 nucleotides matching TRBD2. The ends lost 7 bases at V and 10 bases at J; junction bases unmatched: 12. Germline V gene lookup returns CDR1 MDHEN and CDR2 SYDVKM. The length of the CDR3 is 14 residues. The CDR3, as DNA: TGTGCCAGCAAAACCAGCGGGGGACGCATAGAGCAGTTCTTC. Residues: CASKTSGGRIEQFF.

In nucleotides, the CDR3 is TGTGCCAGCAGCGTAGGGGTAGCGGGGGGTCAAGAGACCCAGTACTTC. Translating gives CASSVGVAGGQETQYF. V is TRBV9 and J is TRBJ2-5; TRBD2 matches 10 bases. V shed 0 bases, J shed 2 bases, and the junction held 4 bases outside the gene matches. Germline loops: CDR1 SGDLS, CDR2 YYNGEE. The CDR3 spans 16 residues.

This chain connects TRBV6-5 to TRBJ2-1; 12 nucleotides line up with TRBD2. V lost 0 bases and J lost 9; bases outside the gene matches: 3. Germline CDR1 and CDR2: MNHEY and SVGAGI. This CDR3 spans 15 amino acids. The CDR3 region has the DNA TGTGCCAGCAGTTACTCAACTAGCGGGGGGTCTGAGCAGTTCTTC. It translates to CASSYSTSGGSEQFF.

This clone was seen only once. The chain couples TRBV13 to TRBJ2-7; 8 positions agree with TRBD1. This CDR3 is built from 15 residues. Per germline, CDR1 PRHDT and CDR2 FYEKMQ (reference sequence). The ends lost 5 bases at V and 4 bases at J; junction bases unmatched: 10. CDR3: CASSALARGLYEQYF. The CDR3 region has the DNA TGTGCCAGCAGCGCTCTGGCCAGGGGGCTTTACGAGCAGTACTTC.

This clone was seen once. The V and J genes are TRBV7-2 and TRBJ2-3, with 9 bases fitting TRBD1. V gave up 5 bases and J gave up 11 bases; unmatched junction bases: 2. The CDR3 has 11 amino acids. The germline CDR1 and CDR2 sequences are SGHTA and FQGNSA. The DNA of the CDR3 is TGTGCCAGCAGCCCGGGACAGGGGCAGTATTTT. It yields the protein CASSPGQGQYF. The full variable domain, in which reference TRBV7-2 and TRBJ2-3 provide the parts outside the CDR3, is GAGVSQSPSNKVTEKGKDVELRCDPISGHTALYWYRQSLGQGLEFLIYFQGNSAPDKSGLPSDRFSAERTGGSVSTLTIQRTQQEDSAVYLCASSPGQGQYFGPGTRLTVL.

J is TRBJ1-5 and V is TRBV19; TRBD1 matches at 8 bases. J was trimmed by 6 bases and V by 7 bases; bases with no gene match: 8. Germline values: CDR1 LNHDA, CDR2 SQIVND (reference sequence). The CDR3 has 14 amino acids. The CDR3 nucleotides read TGTGCCAGTAACCACCAGGGGGCTGGTCAGCCCCAGCATTTT. This encodes CASNHQGAGQPQHF.

In DNA, the CDR3 is TGCGCCAGCAGCCACGGGACAGGGGGAGAAGCTTTCTTT. This codes for CASSHGTGGEAFF. The chain joins TRBV4-1 to TRBJ1-1; the match to TRBD1 covers 11 bases. The ends lost 3 bases at V and 8 bases at J; junction bases unmatched: 2. CDR3 length: 13 amino acids. Looked up from germline, CDR1 is MGHRA and CDR2 is YSYEKL.